This passage covers 2 T cell receptor beta chains from one sample sequenced in a study of blood T cell repertoires in COVID-19. Libraries were prepared by immunoSEQ multiplex PCR; TCRdb keeps only in-frame clonotypes and omits some of them. The sample lists 200,000 to 300,000 clones; approximately 90% were seen once. The sequencing sample was made of peripheral blood. The source is a woman aged 35 to 49 with acute or convalescent COVID-19.

This chain joins TRBV29-1 and TRBJ1-2; D perhaps matches TRBD1 (5 bases). In germline, CDR1 is SQVTM, CDR2 ANQGSEA. The CDR3 loop spans 14 amino acids. V shed 2 bases and J shed 4 bases, with 14 bases lying between them. The CDR3 nucleotides read TGCAGCGTTGAAACCGGGACGGGGGTCTATGGCTACACCTTC. Translated: CSVETGTGVYGYTF.

V gene TRBV19 combines with J gene TRBJ1-1; unclear D gene. The germline V gene encodes CDR1 LNHDA and CDR2 SQIVND (reference sequence). V was pared by 6 bases and J by 4 bases, with 15 bases between. The CDR3 is 14 residues long. The CDR3 DNA reads as TGTGCCAGTAGGGACGGTGGGGAGATCACTGAAGCTTTCTTT. Translating it yields CASRDGGEITEAFF.